A single sample is the source of the 17 T cell receptor beta chains below, sequenced in a study of T-cell memory formation after mild COVID-19. MiXCR, run by TCRdb on the 5' RACE reads, gives a single entry per CDR3 protein. The sample records about 270,000 distinct CDR3 sequences, 15% being singletons. The sequencing input was PBMCs or a T cell subset sorted from them (not recorded which). These receptor sequences come from an adult woman who had mild COVID-19 (a few samples of this study predate the infection). Cell type and time point are not known.

This clonotype has just a few counts. V is TRBV6-6 and J is TRBJ1-1, with TRBD1 matching over 8 bases. Looked up from germline, CDR1 is MNHNY and CDR2 is SVGAGI (reference sequence). The CDR3 has 16 amino acids. The junction had 12 bases not matched to a gene; V was cut back by 6 bases and J by 3 bases. DNA of the CDR3: TGTGCCAGCAGAAACACCTATCAGGGGGCTTACACTGAAGCTTTCTTT. This sequence encodes CASRNTYQGAYTEAFF.

The chain uses TRBV10-3 and TRBJ2-7; 12 bases line up with TRBD2. V lost 6 bases, J lost 5 bases, and 5 bases stayed unmatched. Germline CDR1 is ENHRY and CDR2 is SYGVKD. The CDR3 has 14 residues. The CDR3 coding sequence is TGTGCCATCAGGACTAGCGGGAGCCGGAACGAGCAGTACTTC. Its protein product is CAIRTSGSRNEQYF.

V gene TRBV30 combines with J gene TRBJ1-5, with TRBD1 matching 10 bases. Germline lookup yields CDR1 GTSNPN and CDR2 SVGIG (reference sequence). The V and J ends lost 0 bases and 4 bases, in that order; junction bases with no gene match: 3. The CDR3 contains 15 residues. DNA for the CDR3: TGTGCCTGGAGTGTACGGGACAGGGGAAATCAGCCCCAGCATTTT. Its protein is CAWSVRDRGNQPQHF.

The CDR3 loop reads CASSESFSQETQYF. The CDR3 nucleotides are TGTGCCAGCAGTGAATCATTCAGCCAAGAGACCCAGTACTTC. The genes are TRBV25-1 and TRBJ2-5; no clear D. The germline V gene has CDR1 MGHDK and CDR2 SYGVNS. V shed 1 base and J shed 1 base, with 7 bases lying between them. This CDR3 contains 14 residues.

CDR3 sequence: CASSEVPRGYEQYF. For the CDR3, the DNA is TGTGCCAGCAGTGAAGTTCCCAGGGGTTACGAGCAGTACTTC. The gene calls are TRBV6-1 and TRBJ2-7; possible D gene TRBD1, 6 bases. Trimming removed 1 base from V and 4 bases from J, with 11 bases in between. The CDR3 runs 14 residues. From germline, CDR1 is MNHNS and CDR2 SASEGT.

This clonotype was recorded many times. V gene TRBV25-1 combines with J gene TRBJ1-1; D is possibly TRBD1 (6 bases). Trimming took 4 bases from V and 1 from J, leaving 16 bases between them. Germline V CDR1 and CDR2: MGHDK, SYGVNS. CDR3 size: 16 residues. CDR3 residues: CASSARTVLANTEAFF. Here the CDR3 DNA reads TGTGCCAGCAGTGCTCGGACAGTCCTGGCGAACACTGAAGCTTTCTTT.

The genes are TRBV6-5 and TRBJ2-3; 8 nucleotides match TRBD2. CDR3 length: 15 residues. V shed 3 bases and J 3 bases; nucleotides not matched to a gene: 5. From germline, CDR1 is MNHEY and CDR2 SVGAGI. The CDR3 DNA is TGTGCCAGCAGTTATTCTGGACTAGCAACAGATACGCAGTATTTT. Its protein product is CASSYSGLATDTQYF.

In this sample, this clonotype turned up a few times. V and J are TRBV29-1 and TRBJ1-1; 11 nucleotides agree with TRBD1. The CDR3 consists of 13 residues. V lost 4 bases and J lost 5; bases outside the gene matches: 3. Germline CDR1 and CDR2: SQVTM and ANQGSEA. The CDR3 protein is CSVGTGGRTEAFF. The CDR3 coding sequence is TGCAGCGTTGGGACAGGGGGCCGGACTGAAGCTTTCTTT.

The sample holds a few counts of this clonotype. The chain combines TRBV4-1 with TRBJ2-3; D is ambiguous. Trimming removed 3 bases at V and 2 bases at J, with 6 bases between. The CDR3 length is 13 residues. CDR1 is MGHRA, CDR2 YSYEKL, per germline. The DNA of the CDR3 is TGCGCCAGCAGCCATTTCATCACAGATACGCAGTATTTT. Translated: CASSHFITDTQYF.

The V and J genes are TRBV6-2 or TRBV6-3 and TRBJ1-5, with D unresolved. In germline, CDR1 is MNHEY, CDR2 SVGEGT. Trimming removed 5 bases at V and 0 bases at J, with 5 bases between. The CDR3 loop spans 13 amino acids. CDR3 region: CASSEYSNQPQHF. The DNA for the CDR3 is TGTGCCAGCAGTGAGTATAGCAATCAGCCCCAGCATTTT.

This clonotype has a handful of counts. CDR3 in amino acids: CASSEISDRGEQYF. CDR3 coding DNA: TGCGCCAGCAGCGAGATTAGCGACCGAGGAGAGCAGTACTTC. V and J are TRBV5-1 and TRBJ2-7, with D possibly TRBD2 on 5 matching bases. The CDR3 loop spans 14 amino acids. The V and J ends lost 4 bases and 7 bases respectively, with 18 bases between them. Germline loops: CDR1 SGHRS, CDR2 YFSETQ.

The rearrangement links TRBV25-1 to TRBJ1-1, with 8 bases that match TRBD1. Germline CDR1 reads MGHDK; CDR2 reads SYGVNS. The V gene end was trimmed by 4 bases and the J gene end by 7 bases; junction bases not matched to a gene: 8. The CDR3 loop spans 14 amino acids. The CDR3 DNA is TGTGCCAGCAGTGGACGGACAGGGCGACTTGAAGCTTTCTTT. It codes for CASSGRTGRLEAFF. The full variable domain, rest sourced from reference TRBV25-1 and TRBJ1-1, is EADIYQTPRYLVIGTGKKITLECSQTMGHDKMYWYQQDPGMELHLIHYSYGVNSTEKGDLSSESTVSRIRTEHFPLTLESARPSHTSQYLCASSGRTGRLEAFFGQGTRLTVV.

This rearrangement joins TRBV5-1 to TRBJ2-7; possibly TRBD1 or TRBD2 for D (5 bases each). The CDR3 extends over 16 amino acids. V lost 2 bases and J lost 2, with 17 bases in between. CDR1 SGHRS and CDR2 YFSETQ come from the germline V gene. CDR3: CASSLSVRDGTYEQYF. The CDR3, as DNA: TGCGCCAGCAGCTTATCTGTCCGGGACGGTACCTACGAGCAGTACTTC. The full variable domain, its missing parts supplied by reference TRBV5-1 and TRBJ2-7, is KAGVTQTPRYLIKTRGQQVTLSCSPISGHRSVSWYQQTPGQGLQFLFEYFSETQRNKGNFPGRFSGRQFSNSRSEMNVSTLELGDSALYLCASSLSVRDGTYEQYFGPGTRLTVT.

The chain joins TRBV7-2 to TRBJ2-3; 12 bases are shared with TRBD2. The CDR3 covers 16 residues. Trimming took 4 bases from V and 4 from J; bases not matched to a gene: 6. The V gene's germline CDR1 is SGHTA and CDR2 FQGNSA. CDR3 bases: TGTGCCAGCAGCTCTGGACTAGCGGGGTACCCAGATACGCAGTATTTT. Encoded protein: CASSSGLAGYPDTQYF.

The rearrangement uses TRBV4-2 and TRBJ1-1; the D gene is possibly TRBD1 (6 bases). In germline, CDR1 is LGHNA, CDR2 YNFKEQ. V was shortened by 0 bases and J by 6 bases, with 14 bases between the two germline ends. The CDR3 has 15 amino acids. CDR3 region: CASSQDWGGRAEAFF. The CDR3 coding sequence is TGTGCCAGCAGCCAAGATTGGGGGGGGCGCGCTGAAGCTTTCTTT.

In this sample, this clonotype turned up a few times. CDR3 loop: CASTPPGVYNEQFF. The CDR3 region has the DNA TGTGCCAGCACCCCCCCCGGGGTCTACAATGAGCAGTTCTTC. The V gene is TRBV6-5, the J gene TRBJ2-1, with D perhaps TRBD2 (5 bases). The CDR3 is 14 amino acids. Germline values: CDR1 MNHEY, CDR2 SVGAGI. Trimming cost V 7 bases and J 3 bases, with 13 bases left between them.

This clonotype was detected a few times. V usage is TRBV2 and J usage is TRBJ1-1; 7 bases match TRBD1. Per germline, CDR1 SNHLY and CDR2 FYNNEI. The CDR3 length is 13 residues. V shed 8 bases, J shed 4 bases, and the junction held 7 bases outside the gene matches. The CDR3 here is CASHGEGATEAFF. The CDR3 region has the DNA TGTGCCAGCCACGGGGAGGGGGCCACTGAAGCTTTCTTT.